The source of this T cell receptor beta chain is a study of CD8+ T cells in alopecia areata. Findings and limits, study-wide: Lesional scalp exceeded normal scalp in clonality, especially in alopecia totalis/universalis. Sequences from scalp samples also cover resident alphabeta T cells of normal skin. The study found tofacitinib significantly decreased scalp clonality and expanded CD8+ clones among the top 100.

Treatment specified: oral pan-JAK inhibitor, 5-10 mg twice daily. To note about this clone: Antigen unknown.

Investigators isolated RNA and reverse transcribed it into cDNA to act as the sequencing template. TCRdb's copy holds only in-frame clones and misses some; the assay was immunoSEQ multiplex PCR. The repertoire consists of 150,000 to 200,000 clones, with around three fifths occurring once and the leading ten covering approximately 15%. Unmatched junction bases numbered 5, after V lost 4 bases and J lost 6 bases. The CDR3 extends over 12 amino acids. The germline gives CDR1 SQVTM, CDR2 ANQGSEA. The sample in question was CD4+ T cells sorted from blood, obtained at week 24, from a patient treated with tofacitinib. The chain is built from TRBV29-1 and TRBJ2-5; 7 bases are shared with TRBD2. The TCR originated in a human donor with alopecia areata. CDR3 DNA sequence: TGCAGCGTTGGGGACTATTCGAAGACCCAGTACTTC. Translation gives CSVGDYSKTQYF.